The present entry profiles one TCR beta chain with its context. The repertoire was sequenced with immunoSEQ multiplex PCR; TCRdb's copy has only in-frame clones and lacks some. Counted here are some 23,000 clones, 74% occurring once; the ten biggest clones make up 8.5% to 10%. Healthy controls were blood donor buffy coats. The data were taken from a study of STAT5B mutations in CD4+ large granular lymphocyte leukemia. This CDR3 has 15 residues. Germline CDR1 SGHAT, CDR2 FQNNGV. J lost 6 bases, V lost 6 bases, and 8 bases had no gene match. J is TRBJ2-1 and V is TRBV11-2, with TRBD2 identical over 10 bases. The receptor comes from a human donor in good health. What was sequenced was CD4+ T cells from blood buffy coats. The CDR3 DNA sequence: TGTGCCAGCAGTCTGAACCTAGCGGGAGTCAATGAGCAGTTCTTC. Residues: CASSLNLAGVNEQFF.